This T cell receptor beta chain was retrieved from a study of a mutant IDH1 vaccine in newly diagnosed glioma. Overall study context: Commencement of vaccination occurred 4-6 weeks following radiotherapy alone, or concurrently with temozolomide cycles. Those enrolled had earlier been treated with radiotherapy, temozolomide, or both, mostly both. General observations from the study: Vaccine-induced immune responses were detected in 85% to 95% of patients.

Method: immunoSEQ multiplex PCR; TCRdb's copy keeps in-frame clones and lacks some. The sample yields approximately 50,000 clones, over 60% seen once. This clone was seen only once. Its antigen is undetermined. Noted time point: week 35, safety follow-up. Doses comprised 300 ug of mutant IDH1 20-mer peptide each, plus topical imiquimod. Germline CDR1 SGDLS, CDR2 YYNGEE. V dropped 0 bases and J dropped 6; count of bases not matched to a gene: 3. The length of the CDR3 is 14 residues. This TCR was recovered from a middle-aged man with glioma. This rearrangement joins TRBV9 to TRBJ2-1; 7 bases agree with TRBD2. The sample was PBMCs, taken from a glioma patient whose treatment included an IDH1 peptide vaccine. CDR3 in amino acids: CASSVGGSGNEQFF. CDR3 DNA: TGTGCCAGCAGCGTAGGCGGGAGCGGCAATGAGCAGTTCTTC.